Shown below are 21 T cell receptor beta chains from a single sample sequenced in a study of T cell responses to AZD1222 COVID-19 vaccine (dated by TCRdb to the early 2020s). The time point label of this sample denotes: about 28 days (+/-7) after the second vaccine dose. The library relied on the immunoSEQ multiplex PCR assay. The clones in this table, taken by TCRdb from immuneACCESS, are in-frame only. Not every clone is retained; where verified, under half of the shortfall comes from an unresolved V gene, and the cause of the rest is unknown. Within this sample are roughly 100,000 clones, with 88% of them counted one time only. The ten largest clones add up to roughly 15% of the sample. The sample was peripheral blood, taken 28 days after the second AZD1222 dose. These receptors came from an adult who received the AZD1222 COVID-19 vaccine.

This chain uses TRBV19 with TRBJ1-2; 8 bases align to TRBD1. The CDR3 totals 14 residues. V shed 5 bases and J 8 bases; nucleotides not matched to a gene: 10. Germline CDR1 reads LNHDA; CDR2 reads SQIVND (reference sequence). This CDR3 reads CASSFQDRALGYTF. For the CDR3, the DNA is TGTGCCAGTAGTTTCCAGGACAGGGCCTTGGGCTACACCTTC.

This chain joins TRBV28 and TRBJ1-2; D might be TRBD1 (6 bases). Germline assignment: CDR1 MDHEN and CDR2 SYDVKM. Trimming took off 7 bases at V and 4 bases at J, with 19 bases between the two ends. The CDR3 runs to 15 residues. The CDR3 sequence: CASNIPGAMSYGYTF. CDR3 nucleotides: TGTGCCAGCAATATCCCGGGGGCGATGTCCTATGGCTACACCTTC.

This chain uses TRBV20-1 with TRBJ1-6; tentative D call: TRBD1 (5 bases). There are 15 residues in the CDR3. Germline assignment: CDR1 DFQATT and CDR2 SNEGSKA (reference sequence). Trimming cost V 3 bases and J 7 bases, with 16 bases left between them. The CDR3 protein is CSASEGMGINSPLHF. Here the CDR3 DNA reads TGCAGTGCTAGTGAGGGGATGGGTATAAATTCACCCCTCCACTTT.

A single count supports this clone. V gene TRBV27 combines with J gene TRBJ2-7; 7 bases fit TRBD1. Germline assignment: CDR1 MNHEY and CDR2 SMNVEV (reference sequence). The CDR3 is made up of 13 amino acids. The J segment lost 7 bases and the V segment lost 6 bases, leaving 9 bases of the junction unmatched. CDR3 sequence reads: CASRKQDRLEQYF. The DNA for the CDR3 is TGTGCCAGCAGGAAACAGGACAGGCTGGAGCAGTACTTC.

CDR3 DNA: TGTGCCAGCAGCGTAGCTGTAGGCCAGAACACTGAAGCTTTCTTT. This encodes CASSVAVGQNTEAFF. The chain carries TRBV9 and TRBJ1-1; D ambiguous. The CDR3 is 15 amino acids. In germline, CDR1 is SGDLS, CDR2 YYNGEE. Trimming took off 0 bases at V and 1 base at J, with 10 bases between the two ends.

V is TRBV11-2 and J is TRBJ1-2, with D possibly being TRBD1 (6 bases). The CDR3 runs to 14 residues. Germline CDR1 and CDR2: SGHAT and FQNNGV. V was trimmed by 6 bases and J by 5 bases, leaving 16 bases between them. The DNA of the CDR3 is TGTGCCAGCAGGTCGATCGGTCAGGGGTATGGCTACACCTTC. It yields the protein CASRSIGQGYGYTF.

The CDR3 coding sequence is TGCAGCGTTAAGACCGGGACAGGGAGCACCGGGGAGCTGTTTTTT. This sequence encodes CSVKTGTGSTGELFF. The chain has TRBV29-1 and TRBJ2-2; 9 nucleotides align to TRBD1. Per the germline V gene, CDR1 is SQVTM and CDR2 is ANQGSEA. Unmatched junction bases numbered 8, after V lost 5 bases and J lost 4 bases. This CDR3 spans 15 amino acids.

This clone was seen just once. This chain connects TRBV18 to TRBJ1-4; D remains unclear. CDR1 and CDR2 (germline): KGHSH, LQKENI. V was pared by 8 bases and J by 3 bases, with 16 bases between. This CDR3 has 15 residues. CDR3 in amino acids: CASTMYPGANEKLFF. In nucleotides, the CDR3 is TGTGCCAGCACGATGTATCCTGGAGCTAATGAAAAACTGTTTTTT.

The chain couples TRBV6-5 to TRBJ2-5; 10 nucleotides align to TRBD2. Germline CDR1 and CDR2: MNHEY and SVGAGI. V was pared by 10 bases and J by 4 bases, with 12 bases of the junction left unmatched. CDR3 length: 15 amino acids. The DNA for the CDR3 is TGTGCCATCCTTCCAAAGATAGCGGGAGGAGAGACCCAGTACTTC. This translates into CAILPKIAGGETQYF.

This CDR3 is CASSSKQGAVGYEQYF. As DNA, the CDR3 is TGCGCCAGCAGCTCGAAACAGGGGGCAGTGGGGTACGAGCAGTACTTC. The genes are TRBV5-1 and TRBJ2-7; 9 bases line up with TRBD1. The CDR3 runs to 16 residues. Per the germline V gene, CDR1 is SGHRS and CDR2 is YFSETQ. J gave up 4 bases and V 3 bases, and 11 bases lay outside the gene matches.

The chain links TRBV7-6 to TRBJ2-1; 8 positions agree with TRBD2. Per germline, CDR1 SGHVS and CDR2 FNYEAQ. There are 15 residues in the CDR3. V lost 3 bases and J lost 10; bases outside the gene matches: 11. Written as DNA, the CDR3 is TGTGCCAGCAGCTTCGGGAATGGACTAGCTAGCGAGCAGTTCTTC. It codes for CASSFGNGLASEQFF.

The chain uses TRBV5-8 and TRBJ1-5; D uncertain. Trimming left V 4 bases short and J 4 bases short, with 9 bases between. CDR1 and CDR2 (germline): SGHTS, YDEGEE. This CDR3 comprises 13 residues. The CDR3 loop reads CASSRLRNQPQHF. The CDR3 coding sequence is TGTGCCAGCAGCCGCCTTAGGAATCAGCCCCAGCATTTT.

This clone came up once. The V call is TRBV4-2, the J call TRBJ2-1; TRBD1 is a possible D gene (5 bases). The length of the CDR3 is 15 residues. V lost 1 base, J lost 8 bases, and 15 bases lay in between. The germline V gene encodes CDR1 LGHNA and CDR2 YNFKEQ. The chain's CDR3 is CASSQGTLKGDEQFF. The CDR3 DNA follows: TGTGCCAGCAGCCAAGGCACCCTCAAAGGGGATGAGCAGTTCTTC.

J is TRBJ1-1 and V is TRBV2; TRBD1 aligns across 8 bases. The J segment lost 0 bases and the V segment lost 3 bases, leaving 6 bases of the junction unmatched. Per the germline V gene, CDR1 is SNHLY and CDR2 is FYNNEI. CDR3 length equals 16 residues. The CDR3 is CASSDADREMNTEAFF. The CDR3 DNA is TGTGCCAGCAGTGACGCGGACAGGGAAATGAACACTGAAGCTTTCTTT.

V is TRBV6-5 and J is TRBJ2-4, with D maybe TRBD1 (6 bases). Per germline, CDR1 MNHEY and CDR2 SVGAGI. The CDR3 consists of 14 residues. The ends were cut back, 5 bases at V and 8 bases at J, with 16 bases in the middle. The DNA for the CDR3 is TGTGCCAGCAGTACCGCAGGGGCGCGCTACATTCAGTACTTC. It specifies CASSTAGARYIQYF.

CDR3 in DNA: TGTGCCAGCAGTTCAGAGGCGGGTCGGGGCAATCAGCCCCAGCATTTT. Residues: CASSSEAGRGNQPQHF. The chain couples TRBV6-5 to TRBJ1-5; D is undetermined. Trimming pared 4 bases from V and 2 bases from J, leaving 15 bases between. This CDR3 is built from 16 residues. The germline CDR1 and CDR2 sequences are MNHEY and SVGAGI.

The J gene is TRBJ2-1, the V gene TRBV6-5, with D perhaps matching TRBD2 (5 bases). This CDR3 contains 14 residues. Germline assignment: CDR1 MNHEY and CDR2 SVGAGI. V was cut by 0 bases and J by 5 bases, with 8 bases left in between. DNA for the CDR3: TGTGCCAGCAGTTACTCCAACGGGGACAATGAGCAGTTCTTC. It codes for CASSYSNGDNEQFF.

The rearrangement links TRBV11-2 to TRBJ1-1, with TRBD1 as a possible D gene (6 bases). Looked up from germline, CDR1 is SGHAT and CDR2 is FQNNGV. V was pared by 0 bases and J by 2 bases, with 10 bases between. The CDR3 is 15 residues long. The CDR3 DNA sequence: TGTGCCAGCAGCTTAGAACCAGGGGCTAACACTGAAGCTTTCTTT. It is translated as CASSLEPGANTEAFF. Full variable domain (missing parts from reference TRBV11-2 and TRBJ1-1): EAGVAQSPRYKIIEKRQSVAFWCNPISGHATLYWYQQILGQGPKLLIQFQNNGVVDDSQLPKDRFSAERLKGVDSTLKIQPAKLEDSAVYLCASSLEPGANTEAFFGQGTRLTVV.

The J gene is TRBJ1-5, the V gene TRBV7-8, with D possibly being TRBD1 (5 bases). Germline CDR1 reads SGHVS; CDR2 reads FQNEAQ. The CDR3 has 15 residues. V shed 5 bases and J shed 3 bases, with 14 bases lying between them. CDR3 protein: CASSPLAGNNQPQHF. CDR3 bases: TGTGCCAGCAGCCCCCTGGCAGGGAACAATCAGCCCCAGCATTTT.

V gene TRBV10-1 combines with J gene TRBJ2-2, with D tentatively TRBD2 (7 bases). V lost 2 bases, J lost 4 bases, and 14 bases lay in between. This CDR3 is 16 amino acids long. Germline CDR1 WNHNN, CDR2 SYGVQD (reference sequence). In nucleotides, the CDR3 is TGCGCCAGCAGTGAGAAGGGGGGGGAGACCACCGGGGAGCTGTTTTTT. Protein product: CASSEKGGETTGELFF.

This sequence joins TRBV28 and TRBJ1-2; tentatively, D is TRBD1 (5 bases). The CDR3 loop spans 12 amino acids. Trimming cost V 5 bases and J 6 bases, with 10 bases left between them. Germline V CDR1 and CDR2: MDHEN, SYDVKM. The CDR3 protein is CASSGVGDGYTF. Written as DNA, the CDR3 is TGTGCCAGCAGTGGGGTGGGGGATGGCTACACCTTC.